Each of the 21 T cell receptor beta chains below was sequenced from the same sample in a study of response to subunit inactivated influenza vaccine. MiXCR, run by TCRdb on the RT-PCR reads, gives a single entry per CDR3 protein. Here the sample spans roughly 700,000 distinct CDR3 sequences, approximately 14% being singletons. The sequencing here drew on PBMCs from blood, taken 12 days after vaccination. These receptors were obtained from a man aged 50 or older who received an inactivated influenza vaccine.

J is TRBJ2-7 and V is TRBV29-1; TRBD1 might be the D (6 bases). Trimming left V 3 bases short and J 0 bases short, with 12 bases between. This CDR3 has 14 amino acids. Germline CDR1 is SQVTM and CDR2 is ANQGSEA. CDR3 bases: TGCAGCGTTGAGGTGCGAGGGGGCTCCTACGAGCAGTACTTC. Protein sequence: CSVEVRGGSYEQYF.

This clonotype showed up just a few times. This chain uses TRBV11-2 with TRBJ2-1; tentative D call: TRBD2 (6 bases). V was cut by 2 bases and J by 6 bases, with 17 bases left in between. Germline assignment: CDR1 SGHAT and CDR2 FQNNGV. This CDR3 has 16 amino acids. The CDR3 sequence is CASSLWAGTESNEQFF. The CDR3 DNA is TGTGCCAGCAGCTTATGGGCGGGAACGGAGTCCAATGAGCAGTTCTTC.

V and J are TRBV11-2 and TRBJ2-1, with TRBD2 matching over 11 bases. With 6 bases clipped from V and 4 bases from J, the junction kept 5 bases outside the gene matches. The CDR3 extends over 15 amino acids. CDR1 and CDR2 (germline): SGHAT, FQNNGV. The CDR3, as DNA: TGTGCCAGCAGGGGGGGACTAGCGGATTACAATGAGCAGTTCTTC. It encodes CASRGGLADYNEQFF.

This clonotype showed up many times. The J gene is TRBJ2-7, the V gene TRBV9; 8 bases match TRBD1. After removal of 3 bases from V and 2 bases from J, the junction contained 1 base not matched to a gene. The CDR3 runs to 13 residues. Germline CDR1 and CDR2: SGDLS and YYNGEE. CDR3 sequence reads: CASSAGQAYEQYF. The CDR3 DNA is TGTGCCAGCAGCGCGGGACAGGCCTACGAGCAGTACTTC.

The sample holds a few counts of this clonotype. One end of the junction varies from germline; a read error may be responsible. V and J are TRBV4-3 and TRBJ1-4; no firm D call. The germline V gene has CDR1 LGHNA and CDR2 YSLEER. The CDR3 is 16 residues long. The CDR3 reads CASRQDGGRINEKLFF. The CDR3 DNA is TGCGCCAGCAGACAAGATGGCGGCAGGATTAATGAAAAACTGTTTTTT.

The V gene is TRBV11-2, the J gene TRBJ1-6; 8 bases match TRBD1. V was pared by 5 bases and J by 0 bases, with 12 bases of the junction left unmatched. Germline V CDR1 and CDR2: SGHAT, FQNNGV. The CDR3 sequence is 19 residues long. Written as DNA, the CDR3 is TGTGCCAGCAGCCTAAGGACAGGGCCGTTAAGCTCCTATAATTCACCCCTCCACTTT. Protein sequence: CASSLRTGPLSSYNSPLHF.

The chain uses TRBV29-1 and TRBJ1-2, with 7 nucleotides matching TRBD1. This CDR3 is built from 12 residues. The ends lost 6 bases at V and 4 bases at J; junction bases unmatched: 5. CDR1 is SQVTM, CDR2 ANQGSEA, per germline. In DNA, the CDR3 is TGCAGCGTCCTGACAGGGACCTATGGCTACACCTTC. Protein: CSVLTGTYGYTF.

This clonotype was seen more than once but under ten times. The rearrangement links TRBV28 to TRBJ2-4; D uncertain. Germline V lookup: CDR1 MDHEN, CDR2 SYDVKM. The CDR3 consists of 11 residues. V lost 6 bases, J lost 7 bases, and 7 bases lay in between. The CDR3 DNA follows: TGTGCCAGCAGGGACCTGAACATTCAGTACTTC. It is translated as CASRDLNIQYF.

The J gene is TRBJ1-5, the V gene TRBV6-1, with D uncertain. There are 13 residues in the CDR3. V gave up 2 bases and J gave up 9 bases, with 11 bases separating them. Looked up from germline, CDR1 is MNHNS and CDR2 is SASEGT. In nucleotides, the CDR3 is TGTGCCAGCAGTGAACCCCGTTTAGGGCCCCAGCATTTT. This sequence encodes CASSEPRLGPQHF.

This clonotype was seen a handful of times. CDR3 loop: CATSRDIGGGAFRETQYF. CDR3 DNA: TGTGCCACCAGCAGAGATATTGGCGGGGGGGCCTTTCGAGAGACCCAGTACTTC. V is TRBV15 and J is TRBJ2-5; 9 bases match TRBD2. This CDR3 has 18 amino acids. CDR1 is LNHNV and CDR2 is YYDKDF in the germline V gene (reference sequence). With V trimmed by 0 bases and J by 4 bases, 12 bases remained unmatched.

Only one count was recorded for this clonotype. At one end the junction does not follow the germline gene, possibly because of a read error. CDR3 loop: CSSSPRSSLGENIQHF. The CDR3 DNA reads as TGTTCCAGCTCACCAAGGTCGTCTCTGGGGGAAAACATTCAGCACTTC. This chain joins TRBV18 and TRBJ2-4; D may match TRBD1 or TRBD2 (5 bases each). In germline, CDR1 is KGHSH, CDR2 LQKENI. This CDR3 spans 16 amino acids.

The chain combines TRBV20-1 with TRBJ2-3, with D uncertain. Germline assignment: CDR1 DFQATT and CDR2 SNEGSKA (reference sequence). Between the trimmed V and J ends, which lost 4 bases and 10 bases, there was a span of 9 bases. The CDR3 has 10 amino acids. Here the CDR3 reads CSAIVRAQYF. CDR3 in DNA: TGCAGTGCTATAGTTCGCGCGCAGTATTTT.

This clonotype was seen a few times. The chain couples TRBV28 to TRBJ2-1, with D uncertain. In germline, CDR1 is MDHEN, CDR2 SYDVKM. This CDR3 is built from 13 residues. V lost 6 bases, J lost 5 bases, and 11 bases lay in between. CDR3: CASSPTDNNEQFF. Written as DNA, the CDR3 is TGTGCCAGCAGCCCGACCGATAACAATGAGCAGTTCTTC. The whole variable domain, remainder taken from reference TRBV28 and TRBJ2-1, is DVKVTQSSRYLVKRTGEKVFLECVQDMDHENMFWYRQDPGLGLRLIYFSYDVKMKEKGDIPEGYSVSREKKERFSLILESASTNQTSMYLCASSPTDNNEQFFGPGTRLTVL.

This chain links TRBV6-1 with TRBJ1-2, with 10 bases aligning to TRBD1. The V gene's germline CDR1 is MNHNS and CDR2 SASEGT. V lost 2 bases and J lost 5; bases outside the gene matches: 5. This CDR3 spans 15 amino acids. The CDR3 region is CASSEFAGQGYGYTF. The CDR3 coding sequence is TGTGCCAGCAGTGAATTTGCGGGACAGGGGTATGGCTACACCTTC.

This clonotype was detected a few times. J is TRBJ1-1 and V is TRBV4-3; TRBD1 aligns across 8 bases. The germline gives CDR1 LGHNA, CDR2 YSLEER. V shed 0 bases and J 4 bases; nucleotides not matched to a gene: 10. The CDR3 has 17 amino acids. The CDR3 is CASSQDGTGGRITEAFF. CDR3 DNA sequence: TGCGCCAGCAGCCAAGACGGGACAGGTGGAAGGATCACTGAAGCTTTCTTT.

In its sample, this clonotype was seen a few times. V is TRBV3-1 and J is TRBJ2-7; no clear D gene. The CDR3 extends over 15 amino acids. Germline assignment: CDR1 LGHDT and CDR2 YNNKEL (reference sequence). Trimming took off 0 bases at V and 0 bases at J, with 9 bases between the two ends. The CDR3 DNA sequence: TGTGCCAGCAGCCAAGAGGGCCTCCTCTCCTACGAGCAGTACTTC. It translates to CASSQEGLLSYEQYF.

The rearrangement uses TRBV20-1 and TRBJ2-7; 9 nucleotides align to TRBD1. This CDR3 has 14 residues. Germline V gene sequence: CDR1 DFQATT, CDR2 SNEGSKA (reference sequence). After removal of 5 bases from V and 3 bases from J, the junction contained 8 bases not matched to a gene. CDR3 region: CSAPRYRGRYEQYF. CDR3 nucleotide sequence: TGCAGTGCTCCTAGATACAGGGGGCGCTACGAGCAGTACTTC.

The chain joins TRBV6-1 to TRBJ2-1; 10 nucleotides align to TRBD1. Germline V gives CDR1 MNHNS, CDR2 SASEGT. J lost 0 bases, V lost 5 bases, and 4 bases had no gene match. This CDR3 comprises 16 residues. As DNA, the CDR3 is TGTGCCAGCAGTAGGGGACAGGGGAGCTCCTACAATGAGCAGTTCTTC. This codes for CASSRGQGSSYNEQFF.

The chain couples TRBV11-1 to TRBJ2-1; TRBD2 matches 9 bases. The trim removed 1 base at V and 5 bases at J, leaving 12 bases unmatched. Per the germline V gene, CDR1 is SGHAT and CDR2 is FQDESV (reference sequence). The CDR3 consists of 18 residues. CDR3 DNA sequence: TGTGCCAGCAGCTTAGTCCGTTTGCAGCGGGGGGAAAACAATGAGCAGTTCTTC. Translating gives CASSLVRLQRGENNEQFF.

The chain carries TRBV11-1 and TRBJ2-3; TRBD2 agrees at 14 bases. This CDR3 is 18 amino acids long. Germline V CDR1 and CDR2: SGHAT, FQDESV (reference sequence). The V segment lost 5 bases and the J segment 0 bases; nucleotides outside the gene matches: 7. The CDR3: CASSPGLAGAFSTDTQYF. The DNA for the CDR3 is TGTGCCAGCAGCCCGGGACTAGCGGGGGCCTTTAGCACAGATACGCAGTATTTT.

This clonotype came up a few times. The chain uses TRBV20-1 and TRBJ2-7; D is tentatively TRBD1 or TRBD2 (6 bases each). With 3 bases removed from V and 1 base from J, the gap between germline ends came to 13 bases. The germline V gene encodes CDR1 DFQATT and CDR2 SNEGSKA (reference sequence). CDR3 size: 14 residues. The CDR3 DNA reads TGCAGTGCTAGTTGGGGGGCACCTTCCTACGAGCAGTACTTC. Its protein is CSASWGAPSYEQYF.